Below, one T cell receptor (beta chain) is given with its context. The germline V gene encodes CDR1 SNHLY and CDR2 FYNNEI. The CDR3 spans 11 residues. The data derive from a study of blood T cell repertoires in COVID-19. In the study overall: PBMCs, B-cell-depleted T cells, or T cells were the source of the cDNA or gDNA that made up the material.

Clones were read by immunoSEQ multiplex PCR, and TCRdb kept only the in-frame ones, dropping some. The top ten clones hold just under 4% of a sample with 300,000 to 350,000 clones, roughly nine tenths of them seen once. This clonotype originated in an older woman with COVID-19, enrolled during active disease. Source material: peripheral blood. J is TRBJ1-3 and V is TRBV2, with D uncertain. The CDR3: CTTHSGNTIYF. CDR3 in DNA: TGTACCACCCACTCTGGAAACACCATATATTTT. Full variable domain (rest looked up from reference TRBV2 and TRBJ1-3): EPEVTQTPSHQVTQMGQEVILRCVPISNHLYFYWYRQILGQKVEFLVSFYNNEISEKSEIFDDQFSVERPDGSNFTLKIRSTKLEDSAMYFCTTHSGNTIYFGEGSWLTVV.